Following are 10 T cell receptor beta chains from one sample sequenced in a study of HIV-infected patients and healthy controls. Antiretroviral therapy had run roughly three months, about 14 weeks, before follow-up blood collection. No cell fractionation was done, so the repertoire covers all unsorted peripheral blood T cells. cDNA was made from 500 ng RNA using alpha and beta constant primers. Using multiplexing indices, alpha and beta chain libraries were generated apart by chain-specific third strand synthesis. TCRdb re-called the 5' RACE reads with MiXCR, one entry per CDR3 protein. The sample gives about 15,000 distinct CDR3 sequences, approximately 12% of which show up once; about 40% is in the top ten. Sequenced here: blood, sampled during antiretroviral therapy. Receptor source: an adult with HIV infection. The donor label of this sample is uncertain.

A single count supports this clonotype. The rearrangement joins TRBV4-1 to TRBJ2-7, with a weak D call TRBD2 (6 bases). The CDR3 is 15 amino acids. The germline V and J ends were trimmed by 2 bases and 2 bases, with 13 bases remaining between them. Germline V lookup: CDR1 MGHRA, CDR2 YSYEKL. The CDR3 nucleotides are TGCGCCAGCAGCCAATTAGCGGAGCCCACCTACGAGCAGTACTTC. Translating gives CASSQLAEPTYEQYF.

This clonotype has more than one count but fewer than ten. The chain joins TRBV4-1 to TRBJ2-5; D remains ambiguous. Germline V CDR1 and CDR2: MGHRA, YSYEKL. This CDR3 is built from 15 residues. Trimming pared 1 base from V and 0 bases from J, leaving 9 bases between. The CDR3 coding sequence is TGCGCCAGCAGCCAAGCTCTGAACTACCAAGAGACCCAGTACTTC. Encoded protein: CASSQALNYQETQYF.

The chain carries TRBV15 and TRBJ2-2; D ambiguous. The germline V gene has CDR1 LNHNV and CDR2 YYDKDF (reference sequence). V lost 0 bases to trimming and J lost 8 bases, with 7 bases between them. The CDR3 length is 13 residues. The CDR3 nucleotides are TGTGCCACCAGCAGAGATCGTATAGGGGAGCTGTTTTTT. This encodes CATSRDRIGELFF.

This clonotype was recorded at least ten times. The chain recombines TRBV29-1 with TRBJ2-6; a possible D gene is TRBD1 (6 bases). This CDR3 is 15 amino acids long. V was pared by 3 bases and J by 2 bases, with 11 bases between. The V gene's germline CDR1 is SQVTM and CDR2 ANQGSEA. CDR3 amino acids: CSVETGRTGANVLTF. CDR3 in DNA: TGCAGCGTTGAGACAGGTAGAACTGGGGCCAACGTCCTGACTTTC.

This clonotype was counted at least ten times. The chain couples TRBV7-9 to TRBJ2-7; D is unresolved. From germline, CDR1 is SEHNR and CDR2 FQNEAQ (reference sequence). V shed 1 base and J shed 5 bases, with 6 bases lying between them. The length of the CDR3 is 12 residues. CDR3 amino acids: CASSLGSNEQYF. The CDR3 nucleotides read TGTGCCAGCAGCTTAGGGTCCAACGAGCAGTACTTC.

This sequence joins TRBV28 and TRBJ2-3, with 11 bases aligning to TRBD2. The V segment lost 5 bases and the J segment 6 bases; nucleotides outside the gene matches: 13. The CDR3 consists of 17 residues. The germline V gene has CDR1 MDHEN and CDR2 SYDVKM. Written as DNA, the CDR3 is TGTGCCAGCAGTCCCATGGGTTTAGCGGGAGGGCCGGATACGCAGTATTTT. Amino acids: CASSPMGLAGGPDTQYF.

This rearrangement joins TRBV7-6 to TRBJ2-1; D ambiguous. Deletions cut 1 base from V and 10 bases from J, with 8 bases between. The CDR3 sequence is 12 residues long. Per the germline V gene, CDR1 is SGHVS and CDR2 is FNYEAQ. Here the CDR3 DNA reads TGTGCCAGCAGCTTAGGAACCTGGGAGCAGTTCTTC. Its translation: CASSLGTWEQFF.

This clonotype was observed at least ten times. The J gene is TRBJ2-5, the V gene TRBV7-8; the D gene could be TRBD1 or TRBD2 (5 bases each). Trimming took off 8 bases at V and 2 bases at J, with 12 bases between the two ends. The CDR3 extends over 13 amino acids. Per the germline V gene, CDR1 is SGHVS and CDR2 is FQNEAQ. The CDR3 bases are TGTGCCAGCGCTCAGGGAGCTCAAGAGACCCAGTACTTC. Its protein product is CASAQGAQETQYF.

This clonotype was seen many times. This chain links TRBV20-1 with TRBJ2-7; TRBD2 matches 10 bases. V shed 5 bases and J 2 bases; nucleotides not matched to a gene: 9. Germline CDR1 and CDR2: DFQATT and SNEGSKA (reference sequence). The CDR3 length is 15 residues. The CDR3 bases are TGCAGTGCTTCCAAAACTAGCGGGGATACCTACGAGCAGTACTTC. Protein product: CSASKTSGDTYEQYF.

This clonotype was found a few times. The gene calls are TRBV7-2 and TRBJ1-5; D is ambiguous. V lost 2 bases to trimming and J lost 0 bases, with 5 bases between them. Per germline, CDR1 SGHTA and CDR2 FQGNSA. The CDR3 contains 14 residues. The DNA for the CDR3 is TGTGCCAGCAGCTTATCGTATAGCAATCAGCCCCAGCATTTT. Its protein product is CASSLSYSNQPQHF.